Listed below are T cell receptor beta chains from one sample, sequenced in a study of shared T cell receptors in the human thymus. The assay was immunoSEQ multiplex PCR, and TCRdb's table has in-frame clones only and misses some. The data show some 640,000 clones, with around 87% seen just once and roughly 0.0086% held by the top ten. These sequences were also reported in another study, on human thymus T cells.

The sample taken for sequencing was thymocytes. The receptors were gathered from a boy in the first two years of life with a congenital heart defect. Both conserved end residues are part of each CDR3. Fields, in order: CDR3 DNA, CDR3 protein, V gene, D gene, clone size, J gene. A D gene is named only where the DNA matches it firmly. Not every row has a clone size; where given, it reads once, few, many or a size class.

CDR3nt: TGTGCCAGCAGCACCGGACAGGGACTCTCCTACAATGAGCAGTTCTTC
CDR3aa: CASSTGQGLSYNEQFF
v_gene: TRBV11-2
d_gene: TRBD1
abundance: .
j_gene: TRBJ2-1

CDR3nt: TGTGCCAGCAGTGAAGAGGGAAAGGGGGTCGACTACGAGCAGTACTTC
CDR3aa: CASSEEGKGVDYEQYF
v_gene: TRBV6-1
d_gene: .
abundance: .
j_gene: TRBJ2-7

CDR3nt: TGTGCCAGCAGCCCCTCCCCGAGACTTGAAGCTTTCTTT
CDR3aa: CASSPSPRLEAFF
v_gene: TRBV5-8
d_gene: .
abundance: .
j_gene: TRBJ1-1

CDR3nt: TGTGCCATCAGTGAACGTAGCTACAATGAGCAGTTCTTC
CDR3aa: CAISERSYNEQFF
v_gene: TRBV10-3
d_gene: .
abundance: .
j_gene: TRBJ2-1

CDR3nt: TGTGCCAGCACCCCTGGGGGGAACTACAATGAGCAGTTCTTC
CDR3aa: CASTPGGNYNEQFF
v_gene: TRBV27
d_gene: .
abundance: .
j_gene: TRBJ2-1

CDR3nt: TGTGCCAGCAGATCGACAGGGGGCCGACGAGAGCAGTACTTC
CDR3aa: CASRSTGGRREQYF
v_gene: TRBV7-9
d_gene: TRBD1
abundance: .
j_gene: TRBJ2-7

CDR3nt: TGCGCCAGCAGCCAGACAGGGAGAGCTAAAAAACTGTTTTTT
CDR3aa: CASSQTGRAKKLFF
v_gene: TRBV4-3
d_gene: TRBD1
abundance: .
j_gene: TRBJ1-4

CDR3nt: TGTGCCAGTAGTACCCACAGGGGGCACGTCACTGAAGCTTTCTTT
CDR3aa: CASSTHRGHVTEAFF
v_gene: TRBV19
d_gene: TRBD1
abundance: few
j_gene: TRBJ1-1

CDR3nt: TGTGCCAGCTCACCGACGGGGGGGGTCTACGAGCAGTACTTC
CDR3aa: CASSPTGGVYEQYF
v_gene: TRBV18
d_gene: TRBD2
abundance: .
j_gene: TRBJ2-7

CDR3nt: TGTGCCATCAGTGAAGCAGGGGATCATGGCTACACCTTC
CDR3aa: CAISEAGDHGYTF
v_gene: TRBV10-3
d_gene: .
abundance: .
j_gene: TRBJ1-2

CDR3nt: TGCGCCAGCAGCCAATGGGCCAGGGGAAGTAGAAATGAAAAACTGTTTTTT
CDR3aa: CASSQWARGSRNEKLFF
v_gene: TRBV4-3
d_gene: .
abundance: once
j_gene: TRBJ1-4

CDR3nt: TGTGCCAGCTCACGGCCCCCTGGGGCAGGGGCCGTTCCTGTGAATTCACCCCTCCACTTT
CDR3aa: CASSRPPGAGAVPVNSPLHF
v_gene: TRBV18
d_gene: .
abundance: .
j_gene: TRBJ1-6

CDR3nt: TGTGCCAGCAGCCGAACAGGGGGCCGATGTAATTCCCCCCTCCACTTT
CDR3aa: CASSRTGGRCNSPLHF
v_gene: TRBV27
d_gene: TRBD1
abundance: once
j_gene: TRBJ1-6

CDR3nt: TGTGCCACCAAGCTTAGGGGCGGGGTGGTGAGGGATGAGCAGTTCTTC
CDR3aa: CATKLRGGVVRDEQFF
v_gene: TRBV7-2
d_gene: .
abundance: .
j_gene: TRBJ2-1

CDR3nt: TGTGCCAGCAGCCAAAGCTCAGGGCCTGGCTACACCTTC
CDR3aa: CASSQSSGPGYTF
v_gene: TRBV14
d_gene: .
abundance: .
j_gene: TRBJ1-2

CDR3nt: TGTGCCAGCAGCTTAGTACTCGCGGGGGGCCTCCAGTTCTTC
CDR3aa: CASSLVLAGGLQFF
v_gene: TRBV7-2
d_gene: TRBD2
abundance: .
j_gene: TRBJ2-1

CDR3nt: TGTGCCAGCAGTGTGGTATACGGGGGGCGGGGAGATACGCAGTATTTT
CDR3aa: CASSVVYGGRGDTQYF
v_gene: TRBV2
d_gene: .
abundance: .
j_gene: TRBJ2-3

CDR3nt: TGTGCCAGCAGCTTGGGTGGACAGGGGACTTACCACACTGAAGCTTTCTTT
CDR3aa: CASSLGGQGTYHTEAFF
v_gene: TRBV5-6
d_gene: TRBD1
abundance: .
j_gene: TRBJ1-1

CDR3nt: TGTGCCAGCAGCACGAGGACTAGCGGGAGGGAGAACACCGGGGAGCTGTTTTTT
CDR3aa: CASSTRTSGRENTGELFF
v_gene: TRBV11-2
d_gene: TRBD2
abundance: .
j_gene: TRBJ2-2

CDR3nt: TGTGCCAGCTCTAGATTTCAACCCGGACGGACTAAAGATAACACTGAAGCTTTCTTT
CDR3aa: CASSRFQPGRTKDNTEAFF
v_gene: TRBV5-6
d_gene: .
abundance: once
j_gene: TRBJ1-1

CDR3nt: TGTGCCACGTCAGGGGGCCCTTTTCGGGAGCAGTACTTC
CDR3aa: CATSGGPFREQYF
v_gene: TRBV10-3
d_gene: TRBD1
abundance: .
j_gene: TRBJ2-7

CDR3nt: TGCAGCTCGTGGACTAGCGGGACAGAGACCCAGTACTTC
CDR3aa: CSSWTSGTETQYF
v_gene: TRBV29-1
d_gene: TRBD2
abundance: .
j_gene: TRBJ2-5

CDR3nt: TGTGCCAGCAACTCGGGGGGGCGGGGTACCGGGGAGCTGTTTTTT
CDR3aa: CASNSGGRGTGELFF
v_gene: TRBV28
d_gene: TRBD2
abundance: .
j_gene: TRBJ2-2

CDR3nt: TGTGCCAGCAGCTTAGGGGCCCTTAGCGGGGGGCCAAACGAGCAGTACTTC
CDR3aa: CASSLGALSGGPNEQYF
v_gene: TRBV5-5
d_gene: TRBD2
abundance: .
j_gene: TRBJ2-7

CDR3nt: TGTGCCAGCAGTTACCGGACAGGGAAGGGCCCTCATTATGGCTACACCTTC
CDR3aa: CASSYRTGKGPHYGYTF
v_gene: TRBV28
d_gene: TRBD1
abundance: few
j_gene: TRBJ1-2

CDR3nt: TGCGCCAGCAGCCAAAACGCCCTGACTAGCGGAGAGACCCAGTACTTC
CDR3aa: CASSQNALTSGETQYF
v_gene: TRBV4-3
d_gene: TRBD2
abundance: .
j_gene: TRBJ2-5

CDR3nt: TGTGCCAGCAGCCCCCGGTTGCAGGGGGTAGGGGGGAACACTGAAGCTTTCTTT
CDR3aa: CASSPRLQGVGGNTEAFF
v_gene: TRBV5-6
d_gene: TRBD1
abundance: .
j_gene: TRBJ1-1

CDR3nt: TGTGCCTGGACGGGACAGGGGGCCTATAGCAATCAGCCCCAGCATTTT
CDR3aa: CAWTGQGAYSNQPQHF
v_gene: TRBV30
d_gene: TRBD1
abundance: few
j_gene: TRBJ1-5

CDR3nt: TGCAGCGTTGTTCTCGGAGACACTGAAGCTTTCTTT
CDR3aa: CSVVLGDTEAFF
v_gene: TRBV29-1
d_gene: .
abundance: .
j_gene: TRBJ1-1

CDR3nt: TGTGCCACCACCGACTCGGGGGGGTTCACAGATACGCAGTATTTT
CDR3aa: CATTDSGGFTDTQYF
v_gene: TRBV27
d_gene: TRBD2
abundance: .
j_gene: TRBJ2-3

CDR3nt: TGTGCCTCAGACAAAGCGGGACAGGCAGACAATGAGCAGTTCTTC
CDR3aa: CASDKAGQADNEQFF
v_gene: TRBV19
d_gene: .
abundance: once
j_gene: TRBJ2-1

CDR3nt: TGTGCCAGCAGCCCCTCCCGGGACAGGGGATACAATGAGCAGTTCTTC
CDR3aa: CASSPSRDRGYNEQFF
v_gene: TRBV9
d_gene: TRBD1
abundance: .
j_gene: TRBJ2-1

CDR3nt: TGCGCCAGCAGCGTCGACGGAGTTAACTATGGCTACACCTTC
CDR3aa: CASSVDGVNYGYTF
v_gene: TRBV5-1
d_gene: .
abundance: .
j_gene: TRBJ1-2

CDR3nt: TGTGCCAGCAGCCCTACAGGGTACTATGGCTACACCTTC
CDR3aa: CASSPTGYYGYTF
v_gene: TRBV7-8
d_gene: .
abundance: .
j_gene: TRBJ1-2

CDR3nt: TGTGCCAGCAGTTCCAAGCGGGATGATTCCTACGAGCAGTACTTC
CDR3aa: CASSSKRDDSYEQYF
v_gene: TRBV27
d_gene: TRBD2
abundance: .
j_gene: TRBJ2-7

CDR3nt: TGCGCCAGCAGCGTAAAACGGGGGGGACCATACAATGAGCAGTTCTTC
CDR3aa: CASSVKRGGPYNEQFF
v_gene: TRBV5-1
d_gene: TRBD2
abundance: .
j_gene: TRBJ2-1

CDR3nt: TGTGCTAGTGGTTTGGCTACAGGGGAGGACACTGAAGCTTTCTTT
CDR3aa: CASGLATGEDTEAFF
v_gene: TRBV12-5
d_gene: TRBD1
abundance: .
j_gene: TRBJ1-1

CDR3nt: TGTGCCAGTGCGGGAGTCAATGAGCAGTTCTTC
CDR3aa: CASAGVNEQFF
v_gene: TRBV9
d_gene: TRBD2
abundance: .
j_gene: TRBJ2-1

CDR3nt: TGTGCCAGCAGCTATCGGACAGGGGACTCTAATGAAAAACTGTTTTTT
CDR3aa: CASSYRTGDSNEKLFF
v_gene: TRBV5-5
d_gene: TRBD1
abundance: .
j_gene: TRBJ1-4

CDR3nt: TGTGCCTGCTCCGGGACAGGGGTCCACGAGCAGTACTTC
CDR3aa: CACSGTGVHEQYF
v_gene: TRBV6-5
d_gene: TRBD1
abundance: .
j_gene: TRBJ2-7

CDR3nt: TGTGCTAGTGGTTTGTGGGGACAGGGTGTTTACGAGCAGTACTTC
CDR3aa: CASGLWGQGVYEQYF
v_gene: TRBV12-5
d_gene: TRBD1
abundance: .
j_gene: TRBJ2-7

CDR3nt: TGTGCCACCACCGAGATCACGAACTATGGCTACACCTTC
CDR3aa: CATTEITNYGYTF
v_gene: TRBV15
d_gene: .
abundance: .
j_gene: TRBJ1-2

CDR3nt: TGTGCCAGCCGAGCGGGAAACGGCGATGAGCAGTTCTTC
CDR3aa: CASRAGNGDEQFF
v_gene: TRBV27
d_gene: TRBD2
abundance: .
j_gene: TRBJ2-1

CDR3nt: TGTGCCAGCAGCGAGTTCCCCGGGACAGGGAACACTGAAGCTTTCTTT
CDR3aa: CASSEFPGTGNTEAFF
v_gene: TRBV5-6
d_gene: TRBD1
abundance: .
j_gene: TRBJ1-1

CDR3nt: TGTGCCAGCAGCTTAGACAGGGAAGGCACAGATACGCAGTATTTT
CDR3aa: CASSLDREGTDTQYF
v_gene: TRBV7-3
d_gene: TRBD1
abundance: .
j_gene: TRBJ2-3

CDR3nt: TGTGCCTGGAGAGACAGGGGGCCCCCTATTTATAATTCACCCCTCCACTTT
CDR3aa: CAWRDRGPPIYNSPLHF
v_gene: TRBV30
d_gene: TRBD1
abundance: .
j_gene: TRBJ1-6

CDR3nt: TGTGCCAGCACCGGGGACAGGGGGCATGAGCAGTTCTTC
CDR3aa: CASTGDRGHEQFF
v_gene: TRBV6-4
d_gene: TRBD1
abundance: .
j_gene: TRBJ2-1

CDR3nt: TGTGCCAGCAGCTTAAGTCCACAACAGGATGGCTACACCTTC
CDR3aa: CASSLSPQQDGYTF
v_gene: TRBV5-6
d_gene: .
abundance: .
j_gene: TRBJ1-2

CDR3nt: TGTGCCAGCACCCAGGGGATGGGGTCGACAGATACGCAGTATTTT
CDR3aa: CASTQGMGSTDTQYF
v_gene: TRBV28
d_gene: .
abundance: .
j_gene: TRBJ2-3

CDR3nt: TGTGCCAGCAGCCTCTATTGGCGGGAAAATAATCAGCCCCAGCATTTT
CDR3aa: CASSLYWRENNQPQHF
v_gene: TRBV6-7
d_gene: .
abundance: .
j_gene: TRBJ1-5

CDR3nt: TGTGCCACCAGCAGAAGAGGTAAGGGGACAGGGCCCCAGCATTTT
CDR3aa: CATSRRGKGTGPQHF
v_gene: TRBV15
d_gene: TRBD1
abundance: .
j_gene: TRBJ1-5

CDR3nt: TGTGCCAGCAGTCCGCAGAAGGGGACAGGGCAACAGCCCCAGCATTTT
CDR3aa: CASSPQKGTGQQPQHF
v_gene: TRBV28
d_gene: TRBD1
abundance: .
j_gene: TRBJ1-5

CDR3nt: TGTGCCAGCAGCTTGTTAACAGGGCGAGAGACCCAGTACTTC
CDR3aa: CASSLLTGRETQYF
v_gene: TRBV7-9
d_gene: .
abundance: .
j_gene: TRBJ2-5

CDR3nt: TGTGCCAGCAGTTACACCTACACCGGGGAGCTGTTTTTT
CDR3aa: CASSYTYTGELFF
v_gene: TRBV25-1
d_gene: .
abundance: .
j_gene: TRBJ2-2

CDR3nt: TGCGCCAGCAGCGCCAGCGGGGAGACAGCGGGAGAGGGAGATACGCAGTATTTT
CDR3aa: CASSASGETAGEGDTQYF
v_gene: TRBV4-3
d_gene: TRBD2
abundance: .
j_gene: TRBJ2-3

CDR3nt: TGCGCCAGCAGCTTGTGGGGGAGGAGTGGCTACACCTTC
CDR3aa: CASSLWGRSGYTF
v_gene: TRBV5-1
d_gene: .
abundance: .
j_gene: TRBJ1-2

CDR3nt: TGTGCCAGTAGGAGGAGGGGCTCTGGAAACACCATATATTTT
CDR3aa: CASRRRGSGNTIYF
v_gene: TRBV19
d_gene: .
abundance: .
j_gene: TRBJ1-3

CDR3nt: TGTGCCAGCAGCTCCTCCCTTGCGCAGTACTTC
CDR3aa: CASSSSLAQYF
v_gene: TRBV11-2
d_gene: .
abundance: .
j_gene: TRBJ2-5